One sample yielded the 3 T cell receptor beta chains listed below, sequenced in a study of T cells in Graves' hyperthyroidism and ophthalmopathy. Template material for amplifying TCR beta CDR3 regions consisted of RNA transcripts. Initially, a first-round RT-PCR of the TCR CDR3 employed the HTBI primer set. TCRdb reprocessed the multiplex PCR reads via MiXCR and lists one record per CDR3 protein. This repertoire shows roughly 500,000 distinct CDR3 sequences, 35% to 50% found once; its top ten account for about two fifths. The specimen was peripheral blood or thyroid tissue (not recorded which). These receptors were collected from an adult woman with Graves' disease, either hyperthyroidism or ophthalmopathy (not recorded which).

This clonotype showed up many times. This chain links TRBV29-1 with TRBJ2-7; 12 bases line up with TRBD2. From germline, CDR1 is SQVTM and CDR2 ANQGSEA. The ends lost 7 bases at V and 1 base at J; junction bases unmatched: 2. This CDR3 contains 13 residues. In nucleotides, the CDR3 is TGCAGCGCCGGACTAGCGGGATCCTACGAGCAGTACTTC. This codes for CSAGLAGSYEQYF.

This clonotype was recorded many times. The chain is built from TRBV12-3 or TRBV12-4 and TRBJ2-5, with D unclear. V gave up 3 bases and J gave up 0 bases, with 2 bases separating them. The CDR3 runs to 12 residues. For the CDR3, the DNA is TGTGCCAGCAGTTTCAACCAAGAGACCCAGTACTTC. Translation gives CASSFNQETQYF.

V and J are TRBV11-2 and TRBJ2-6, with D perhaps TRBD1 (6 bases). Germline loops: CDR1 SGHAT, CDR2 FQNNGV. V was cut by 7 bases and J by 0 bases, with 13 bases left in between. The CDR3 is 16 residues long. The CDR3, as DNA: TGTGCCAGCACCCGGGACACCATCTCTGGGGCCAACGTCCTGACTTTC. Residues: CASTRDTISGANVLTF.